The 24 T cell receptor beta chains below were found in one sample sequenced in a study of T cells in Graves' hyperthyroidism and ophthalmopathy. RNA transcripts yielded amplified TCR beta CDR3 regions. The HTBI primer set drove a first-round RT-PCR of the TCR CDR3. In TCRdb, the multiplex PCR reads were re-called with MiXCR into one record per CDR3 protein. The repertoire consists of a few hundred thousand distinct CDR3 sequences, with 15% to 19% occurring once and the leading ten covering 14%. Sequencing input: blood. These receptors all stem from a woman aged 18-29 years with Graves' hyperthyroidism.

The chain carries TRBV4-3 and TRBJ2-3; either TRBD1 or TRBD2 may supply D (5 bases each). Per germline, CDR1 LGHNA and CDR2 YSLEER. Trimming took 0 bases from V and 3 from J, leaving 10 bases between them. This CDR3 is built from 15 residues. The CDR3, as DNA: TGCGCCAGCAGCCAAGATAGGGACGCGACAGATACGCAGTATTTT. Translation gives CASSQDRDATDTQYF.

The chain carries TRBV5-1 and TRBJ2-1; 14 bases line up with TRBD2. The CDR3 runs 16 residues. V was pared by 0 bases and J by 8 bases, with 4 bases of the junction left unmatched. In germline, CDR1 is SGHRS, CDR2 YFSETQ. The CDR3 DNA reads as TGCGCCAGCAGCTTGGTGGGGACTAGCGGGAGTTATGAGCAGTTCTTC. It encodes CASSLVGTSGSYEQFF. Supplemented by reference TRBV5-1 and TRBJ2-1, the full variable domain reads KAGVTQTPRYLIKTRGQQVTLSCSPISGHRSVSWYQQTPGQGLQFLFEYFSETQRNKGNFPGRFSGRQFSNSRSEMNVSTLELGDSALYLCASSLVGTSGSYEQFFGPGTRLTVL.

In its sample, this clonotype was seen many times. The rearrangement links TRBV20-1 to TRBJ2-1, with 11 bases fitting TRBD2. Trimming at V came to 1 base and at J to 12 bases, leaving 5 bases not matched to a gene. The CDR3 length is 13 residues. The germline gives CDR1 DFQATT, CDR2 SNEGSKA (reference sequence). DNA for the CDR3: TGCAGTGCTAGAGGTTTAGCGGGAGGGACGCAGTTCTTC. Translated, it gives CSARGLAGGTQFF.

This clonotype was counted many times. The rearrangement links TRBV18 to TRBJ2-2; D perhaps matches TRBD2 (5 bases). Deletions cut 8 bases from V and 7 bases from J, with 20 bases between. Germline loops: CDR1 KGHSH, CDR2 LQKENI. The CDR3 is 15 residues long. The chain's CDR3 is CASTILVSPSGELFF. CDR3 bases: TGTGCCAGCACCATACTAGTTTCACCAAGCGGGGAGCTGTTTTTT.

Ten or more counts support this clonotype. CDR3: CASSLGTGAESNSPLHF. Here the CDR3 DNA reads TGCGCCAGCAGCTTAGGAACAGGGGCAGAGAGTAATTCACCCCTCCACTTT. The chain recombines TRBV5-1 with TRBJ1-6; 7 bases match TRBD1. Germline assignment: CDR1 SGHRS and CDR2 YFSETQ. The CDR3 sequence is 17 residues long. The junction had 11 bases not matched to a gene; V was cut back by 2 bases and J by 6 bases.

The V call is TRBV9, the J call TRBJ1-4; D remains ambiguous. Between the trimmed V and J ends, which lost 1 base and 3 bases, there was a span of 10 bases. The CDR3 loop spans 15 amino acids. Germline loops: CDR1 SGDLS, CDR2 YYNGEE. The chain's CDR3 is CASSVSGVANEKLFF. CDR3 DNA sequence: TGTGCCAGCAGCGTAAGTGGGGTTGCTAATGAAAAACTGTTTTTT.

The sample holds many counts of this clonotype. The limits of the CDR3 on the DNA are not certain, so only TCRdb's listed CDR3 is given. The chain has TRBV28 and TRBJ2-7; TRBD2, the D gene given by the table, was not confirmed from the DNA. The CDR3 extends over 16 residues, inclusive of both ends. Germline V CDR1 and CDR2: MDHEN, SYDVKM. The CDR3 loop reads CASSTSTSQENYEQYF.

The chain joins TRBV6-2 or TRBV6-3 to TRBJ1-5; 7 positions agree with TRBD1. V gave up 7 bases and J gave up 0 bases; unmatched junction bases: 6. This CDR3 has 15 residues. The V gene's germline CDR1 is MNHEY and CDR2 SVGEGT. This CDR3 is CASTKGTDSNQPQHF. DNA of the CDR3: TGTGCCAGCACTAAGGGGACAGATAGCAATCAGCCCCAGCATTTT.

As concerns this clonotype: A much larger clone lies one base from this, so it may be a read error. For the CDR3, the DNA is TGTGCCAGCAGTTCGCCGGACATGGGAGGCACTGAAGCTTTCTTT. It codes for CASSSPDMGGTEAFF. The gene calls are TRBV6-5 and TRBJ1-1; D is possibly TRBD1 (5 bases). V was cut by 4 bases and J by 4 bases, with 16 bases left in between. Germline loops: CDR1 MNHEY, CDR2 SVGAGI. CDR3 length: 15 amino acids.

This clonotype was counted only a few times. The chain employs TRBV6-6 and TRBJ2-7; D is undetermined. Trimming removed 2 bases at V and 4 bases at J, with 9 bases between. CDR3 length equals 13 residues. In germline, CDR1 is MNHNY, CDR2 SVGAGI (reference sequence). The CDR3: CASSYRLGYEQYF. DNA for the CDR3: TGTGCCAGCAGTTACAGGTTGGGGTACGAGCAGTACTTC.

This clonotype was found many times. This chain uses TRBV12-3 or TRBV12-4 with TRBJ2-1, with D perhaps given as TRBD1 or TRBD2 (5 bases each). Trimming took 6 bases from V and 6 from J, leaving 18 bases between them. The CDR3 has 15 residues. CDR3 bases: TGTGCCAGCAGAGGAGGCAGGGTTGGTGGCAATGAGCAGTTCTTC. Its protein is CASRGGRVGGNEQFF.

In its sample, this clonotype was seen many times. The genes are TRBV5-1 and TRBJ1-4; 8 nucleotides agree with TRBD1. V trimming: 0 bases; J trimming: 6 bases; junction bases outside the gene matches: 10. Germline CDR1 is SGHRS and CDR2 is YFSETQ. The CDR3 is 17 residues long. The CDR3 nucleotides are TGCGCCAGCAGCTTGGCCACATTGGACAGGGTGGATGAAAAACTGTTTTTT. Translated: CASSLATLDRVDEKLFF. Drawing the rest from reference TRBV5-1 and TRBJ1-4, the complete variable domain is KAGVTQTPRYLIKTRGQQVTLSCSPISGHRSVSWYQQTPGQGLQFLFEYFSETQRNKGNFPGRFSGRQFSNSRSEMNVSTLELGDSALYLCASSLATLDRVDEKLFFGSGTQLSVL.

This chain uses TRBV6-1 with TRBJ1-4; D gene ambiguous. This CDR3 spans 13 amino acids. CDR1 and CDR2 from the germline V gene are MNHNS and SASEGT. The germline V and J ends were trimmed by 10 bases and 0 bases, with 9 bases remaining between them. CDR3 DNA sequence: TGTGCCATCCGCGCGGCAACTAATGAAAAACTGTTTTTT. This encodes CAIRAATNEKLFF.

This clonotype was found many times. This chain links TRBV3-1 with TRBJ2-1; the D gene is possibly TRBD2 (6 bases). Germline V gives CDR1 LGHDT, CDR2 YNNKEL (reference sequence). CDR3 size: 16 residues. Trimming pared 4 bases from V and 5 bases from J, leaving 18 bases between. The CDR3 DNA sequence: TGTGCCAGCAGCCCCCCGGGAGCGTTCCCCAACAATGAGCAGTTCTTC. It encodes CASSPPGAFPNNEQFF.

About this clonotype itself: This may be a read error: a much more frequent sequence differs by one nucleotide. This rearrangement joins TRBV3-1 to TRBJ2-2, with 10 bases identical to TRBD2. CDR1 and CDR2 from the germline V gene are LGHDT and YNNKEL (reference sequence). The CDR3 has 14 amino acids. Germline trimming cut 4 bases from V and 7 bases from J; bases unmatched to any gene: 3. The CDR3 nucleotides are TGTGCCAGCAGCCGAGCGGGAGGGTACGGGGAGCTGTTTTTT. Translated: CASSRAGGYGELFF. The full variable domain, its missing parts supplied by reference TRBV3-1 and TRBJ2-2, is DTAVSQTPKYLVTQMGNDKSIKCEQNLGHDTMYWYKQDSKKFLKIMFSYNNKELIINETVPNRFSPKSPDKAHLNLHINSLELGDSAVYFCASSRAGGYGELFFGEGSRLTVL.

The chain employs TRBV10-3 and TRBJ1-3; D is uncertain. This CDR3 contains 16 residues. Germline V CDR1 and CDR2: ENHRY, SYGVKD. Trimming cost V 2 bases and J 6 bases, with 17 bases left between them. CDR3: CAISEATGPPENTIYF. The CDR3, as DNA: TGTGCCATCAGTGAGGCAACCGGGCCCCCGGAAAACACCATATATTTT.

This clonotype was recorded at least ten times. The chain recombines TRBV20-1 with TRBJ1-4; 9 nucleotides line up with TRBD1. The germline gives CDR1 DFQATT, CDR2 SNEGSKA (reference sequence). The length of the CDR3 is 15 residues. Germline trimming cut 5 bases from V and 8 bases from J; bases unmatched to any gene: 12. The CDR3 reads CSAPDRGRDSEKLFF. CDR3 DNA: TGCAGTGCTCCGGACAGGGGAAGAGACAGCGAAAAACTGTTTTTT.

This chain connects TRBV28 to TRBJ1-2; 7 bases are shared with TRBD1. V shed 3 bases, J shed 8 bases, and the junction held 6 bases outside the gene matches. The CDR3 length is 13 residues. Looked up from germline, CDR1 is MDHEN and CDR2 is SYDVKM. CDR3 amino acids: CASSLGGQLGYTF. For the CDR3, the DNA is TGTGCCAGCAGTTTGGGGGGACAGCTAGGCTACACCTTC.

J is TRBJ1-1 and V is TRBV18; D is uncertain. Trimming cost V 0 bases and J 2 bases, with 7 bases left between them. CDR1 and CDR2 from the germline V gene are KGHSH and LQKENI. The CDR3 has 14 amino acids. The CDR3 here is CASSPPWGNTEAFF. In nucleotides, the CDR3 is TGTGCCAGCTCACCACCCTGGGGAAACACTGAAGCTTTCTTT.

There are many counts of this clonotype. This chain's CDR3 is CASSSRTSGITDTQYF. Here the CDR3 DNA reads TGTGCCAGCAGCTCCCGGACTAGCGGGATAACAGATACGCAGTATTTT. The rearrangement links TRBV13 to TRBJ2-3; 12 bases map to TRBD2. V gave up 4 bases and J gave up 3 bases; unmatched junction bases: 5. Germline assignment: CDR1 PRHDT and CDR2 FYEKMQ (reference sequence). This CDR3 is built from 16 residues.

The CDR3 reads CASRFILTGELFF. The CDR3 DNA reads as TGTGCCAGCAGGTTCATTCTCACCGGGGAGCTGTTTTTT. The chain recombines TRBV12-3 or TRBV12-4 with TRBJ2-2, with D hard to call. The CDR3 totals 13 residues. V shed 6 bases and J shed 4 bases, with 9 bases lying between them.

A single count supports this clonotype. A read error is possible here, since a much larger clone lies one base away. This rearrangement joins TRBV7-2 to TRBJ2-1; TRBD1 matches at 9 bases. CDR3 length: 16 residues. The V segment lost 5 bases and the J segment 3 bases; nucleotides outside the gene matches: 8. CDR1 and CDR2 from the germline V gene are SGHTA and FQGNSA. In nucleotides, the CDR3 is TGTGCCAGCAGCCCCCGGGACAGGGTCGGCTACAATGAGCAGTTCTTC. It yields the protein CASSPRDRVGYNEQFF.

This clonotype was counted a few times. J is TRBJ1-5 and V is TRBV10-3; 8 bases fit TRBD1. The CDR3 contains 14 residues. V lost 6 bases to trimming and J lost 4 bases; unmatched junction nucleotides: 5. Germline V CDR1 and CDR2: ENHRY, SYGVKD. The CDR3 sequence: CAISPGGVNQPQHF. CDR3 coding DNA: TGTGCCATCAGCCCAGGGGGCGTTAATCAGCCCCAGCATTTT.

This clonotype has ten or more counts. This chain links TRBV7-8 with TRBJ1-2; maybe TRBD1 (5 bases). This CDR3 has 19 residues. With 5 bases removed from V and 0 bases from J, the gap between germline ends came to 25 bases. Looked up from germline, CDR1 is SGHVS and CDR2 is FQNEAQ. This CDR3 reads CASSTLLGLGSGANYGYTF. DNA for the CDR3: TGTGCCAGCAGCACCCTCCTGGGACTGGGATCTGGGGCTAACTATGGCTACACCTTC.